Detailed here is one T cell receptor (beta chain). This record belongs to a study of PD-L1 blockade in urothelial cancer. Study in general: Of 29 to 30 patients, around 26 were males with bladder-origin urothelial cancer. Patients arrived having already received 0 to 3 prior chemotherapy regimens. At 6 weeks and at 3 weeks (second dose) after treatment start, blood was analyzed.

Time point meaning: pretreatment peripheral blood. Synthetically made TCR analog templates were put into each PCR as spikes. The table came from immunoSEQ multiplex PCR; TCRdb's copy has only in-frame clones and leaves some out. This sample has 95,000 to 100,000 clones; over 75% occur once, and the top ten carry 2% to 2.5%. Germline V gene lookup returns CDR1 SGHRS and CDR2 YFSETQ. The CDR3 is made up of 15 amino acids. V shed 2 bases, J shed 3 bases, and the junction held 7 bases outside the gene matches. This sequence was found in a man aged 60 to 75 with urothelial cancer. The sequences come from PBMCs, collected around atezolizumab (anti-PD-L1) treatment. The chain is built from TRBV5-1 and TRBJ2-5; 7 nucleotides match TRBD1. Here the CDR3 reads CASSLEGTEKETQYF. In DNA form, the CDR3 reads TGCGCCAGCAGCTTAGAGGGGACAGAAAAAGAGACCCAGTACTTC.